This T cell receptor beta chain was documented in a study of shared clonotypes between healthy human individuals. Deep level was the assay's run setting. Clones were read by immunoSEQ multiplex PCR, and TCRdb kept only the in-frame ones, dropping some. This sample has fewer than 2.5 million clones, with approximately 93% found just once. The CDR3 has 12 amino acids. The V gene's germline CDR1 is SQVTM and CDR2 ANQGSEA. The V gene end was trimmed by 6 bases and the J gene end by 6 bases; junction bases not matched to a gene: 7. Study conclusions and caveats: The study found lower generation probabilities in non-shared clonotypes than in those shared by all four donors. Owing to a small donor count, the genetic and exposure-history diversity represented was limited.

Note on this clone: The antigen is unknown.

CD4+ cell separation produced CD45RA+ naive and CD45RA-negative memory subsets. The sequence came from a young man in good health. Some clones in this sample may be carry-over from other donors' samples. The rearrangement joins TRBV29-1 to TRBJ2-7; TRBD1 matches 8 bases. Sequenced: naive CD4+ T cells from PBMCs. As for subset: CD45RA+ positively selected. CDR3 sequence: CSVGQGGGEQYF. In nucleotides, the CDR3 is TGCAGCGTAGGACAGGGAGGTGGCGAGCAGTACTTC.